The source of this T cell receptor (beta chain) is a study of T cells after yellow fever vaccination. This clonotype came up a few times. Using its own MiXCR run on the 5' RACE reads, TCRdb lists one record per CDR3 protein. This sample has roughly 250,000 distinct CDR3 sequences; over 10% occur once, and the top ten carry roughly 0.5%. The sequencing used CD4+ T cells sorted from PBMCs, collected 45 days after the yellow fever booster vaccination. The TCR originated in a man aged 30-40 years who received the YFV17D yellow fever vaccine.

The CDR3 region is CSAPRQAPGYEQYF. Here the CDR3 DNA reads TGCAGTGCTCCTCGGCAGGCACCAGGCTACGAGCAGTACTTC. This chain connects TRBV20-1 to TRBJ2-7, with D hard to call. The V gene lost 5 bases and the J gene lost 3 bases, with 17 bases spanning the gap. This CDR3 comprises 14 residues. From germline, CDR1 is DFQATT and CDR2 SNEGSKA (reference sequence).